Below are 9 T cell receptor beta chains sequenced from a single sample in a study of vaccination effects on CD4 cells after COVID-19. Assay: immunoSEQ multiplex PCR; the TCRdb copy retains only in-frame clones and omits some. This sample has around 40,000 clones, with around 67% found just once. The antigens these receptors bind are not known. Before any sequencing was done, the ViraFEST assay used viral peptide pools to expand antigen-specific CD4+ T cells. Once cultured for 10 days, the cells underwent separation to obtain CD4+ T cells. The person was diagnosed with PCR-confirmed SARS-CoV-2 infection between March and December 2020. The sequencing here drew on CD4+ T cells from PBMCs cultured with a peptide pool, taken before COVID-19 vaccination. These TCRs come from a human donor who had a prior SARS-CoV-2 infection.

This chain links TRBV6-5 with TRBJ1-2; TRBD1 is a possible D gene (6 bases). The CDR3 is made up of 14 amino acids. Trimming took 2 bases from V and 7 from J, leaving 14 bases between them. CDR1 MNHEY and CDR2 SVGAGI come from the germline V gene. The chain's CDR3 is CASSYPGGPGGYTF. CDR3 nucleotides: TGTGCCAGCAGTTACCCTGGGGGGCCTGGTGGCTACACCTTC.

The chain is built from TRBV6-6 and TRBJ1-1; D remains ambiguous. V shed 0 bases and J shed 10 bases, with 12 bases lying between them. The CDR3 covers 13 residues. Germline V gene lookup returns CDR1 MNHNY and CDR2 SVGAGI (reference sequence). The CDR3 DNA is TGTGCCAGCAGTTACTCCCTCGGCTCTCCAGCTTTCTTT. This codes for CASSYSLGSPAFF.

V usage is TRBV14 and J usage is TRBJ1-2; tentatively, D is TRBD1 (5 bases). This CDR3 spans 13 amino acids. Per germline, CDR1 SGHDN and CDR2 FVKESK. V lost 2 bases and J lost 7, with 11 bases in between. The CDR3 sequence: CASSQRTFSGYTF. The DNA for the CDR3 is TGTGCCAGCAGCCAACGGACATTTAGTGGCTACACCTTC.

As for this clone: One end of the junction is discordant with germline, which a read error may explain. V and J are TRBV9 and TRBJ1-2, with 7 bases lining up with TRBD1. The CDR3 has 13 residues. Germline CDR1 is SGDLS and CDR2 is YYNGEE. CDR3 sequence reads: CASSGLFRDSHSF. CDR3 sequence (DNA): TGTGCCAGCAGCGGCCTCTTCCGGGACAGCCACTCATTC.

J is TRBJ2-3 and V is TRBV7-2, with 15 bases aligning to TRBD2. The V gene end was trimmed by 5 bases and the J gene end by 6 bases; junction bases not matched to a gene: 6. There are 16 residues in the CDR3. Germline V gene data show CDR1 as SGHTA and CDR2 as FQGNSA. The CDR3 region is CASSHGLAGGGDTQYF. The CDR3, as DNA: TGTGCCAGCAGCCACGGACTAGCGGGAGGGGGGGATACGCAGTATTTT.

The chain is built from TRBV19 and TRBJ1-1; D remains ambiguous. V shed 5 bases and J shed 1 base, with 11 bases lying between them. Germline V gives CDR1 LNHDA, CDR2 SQIVND (reference sequence). The CDR3 contains 14 residues. The CDR3 loop is CASSPSGSNTEAFF. CDR3 DNA sequence: TGTGCCAGTAGTCCCTCGGGGTCGAACACTGAAGCTTTCTTT.

The genes are TRBV30 and TRBJ2-5, with 7 bases aligning to TRBD2. This CDR3 is built from 14 residues. Germline V lookup: CDR1 GTSNPN, CDR2 SVGIG (reference sequence). V lost 5 bases, J lost 2 bases, and 8 bases stayed unmatched. The CDR3 DNA sequence: TGTGCCTGGGGTGGTTGGGGGGGGCAAGAGACCCAGTACTTC. Amino acids: CAWGGWGGQETQYF.

The chain links TRBV5-6 to TRBJ2-1; 9 bases line up with TRBD1. V trimming: 4 bases; J trimming: 2 bases; junction bases outside the gene matches: 16. CDR3 length equals 19 residues. CDR1 and CDR2 from the germline V gene are SGHDT and YYEEEE. The chain's CDR3 is CASSPGTGNGGWAYNEQFF. The CDR3 bases are TGTGCCAGCAGCCCCGGGACAGGGAACGGTGGGTGGGCCTACAATGAGCAGTTCTTC.

The CDR3 region is CASSLGLAGGPDNEQFF. The CDR3 nucleotides read TGTGCCAGCAGCCTGGGACTAGCGGGAGGGCCTGATAATGAGCAGTTCTTC. The rearrangement links TRBV4-2 to TRBJ2-1; TRBD2 agrees at 16 bases. Trimming at V came to 4 bases and at J to 7 bases, leaving 7 bases not matched to a gene. CDR1 is LGHNA, CDR2 YNFKEQ, per germline. CDR3 length: 17 residues.